The T cell receptor (beta chain) under discussion was sequenced for a study of radiotherapy plus CTLA-4 blockade in lung cancer. This CDR3 comprises 16 residues. The V end was cut by 5 bases, the J end by 6 bases, with 20 bases between. Germline values: CDR1 SEHNR, CDR2 FQNEAQ (reference sequence). Assay used: immunoSEQ multiplex PCR; TCRdb lists only in-frame clones, some missing. The repertoire holds 25,000 to 35,000 clones, with around three quarters as singletons. This clone has only a few counts. This sample comprised peripheral blood, obtained from a patient treated with radiotherapy plus ipilimumab. The clonotype comes from a human donor with non-small cell lung cancer that progressed on radiotherapy plus ipilimumab. J is TRBJ2-4 and V is TRBV7-9, with D perhaps TRBD2 (6 bases). The CDR3, as DNA: TGTGCCAGCAGCACCCAGGTGGAGGGTAGGAGAAACATTCAGTACTTC. Its translation: CASSTQVEGRRNIQYF.